Following are 15 T cell receptor beta chains from one sample sequenced in a study of breast tumors, draining lymph nodes, adjacent tissues. MiXCR, run by TCRdb on the multiplex PCR reads, gives a single entry per CDR3 protein. The profile covers 200,000 to 250,000 distinct CDR3 sequences, with less than 40% appearing a single time and under 4.5% taken by the ten largest. The lymph nodes were axillary draining lymph nodes from breast cancer patients. The sample was axillary lymph node tissue. The receptors here all came from a female donor with breast cancer. Some clones in this sample may be carry-over from other donors' samples.

This clonotype was detected only once. The rearrangement joins TRBV4-1 to TRBJ1-1; D ambiguous. This CDR3 spans 15 amino acids. Trimming took off 0 bases at V and 6 bases at J, with 14 bases between the two ends. Germline V gives CDR1 MGHRA, CDR2 YSYEKL. The CDR3 sequence is CASSQETWGNAEAFF. CDR3 coding DNA: TGCGCCAGCAGCCAAGAAACCTGGGGAAACGCTGAAGCTTTCTTT.

The rearrangement links TRBV7-2 to TRBJ1-5; 7 nucleotides line up with TRBD1. This CDR3 region has 16 residues. Germline assignment: CDR1 SGHTA and CDR2 FQGNSA. J was trimmed by 1 base and V by 9 bases; bases with no gene match: 12. CDR3 DNA sequence: TGTGCCAGTACCGAACAGGGACAGACGAGCAATCAGCCCCAGCATTTT. Translating gives CASTEQGQTSNQPQHF.

This chain links TRBV28 with TRBJ2-7; the D gene is possibly TRBD1 (5 bases). The V gene lost 2 bases and the J gene lost 0 bases, with 8 bases spanning the gap. This CDR3 has 14 amino acids. Germline V CDR1 and CDR2: MDHEN, SYDVKM. CDR3: CASSLKGDSYEQYF. The CDR3 coding sequence is TGTGCCAGCAGTTTAAAAGGGGACTCCTACGAGCAGTACTTC.

This clonotype was seen ten or more times. V and J are TRBV5-6 and TRBJ2-7, with 10 bases lining up with TRBD1. The V gene's germline CDR1 is SGHDT and CDR2 YYEEEE. This CDR3 is 16 amino acids long. Germline trimming cut 1 base from V and 4 bases from J; bases unmatched to any gene: 8. CDR3 sequence reads: CASSLSATGGFYEQYF. In nucleotides, the CDR3 is TGTGCCAGCAGCTTGTCGGCGACAGGGGGCTTTTACGAGCAGTACTTC.

The V call is TRBV7-2, the J call TRBJ1-3; D gene ambiguous. The CDR3 covers 10 residues. V gave up 5 bases and J gave up 9 bases, with 5 bases separating them. Per the germline V gene, CDR1 is SGHTA and CDR2 is FQGNSA. The CDR3 loop reads CASSRVTIYF. CDR3 in DNA: TGTGCCAGCAGCCGGGTCACCATATATTTT.

In this sample, this clonotype turned up a few times. The chain has TRBV3-1 and TRBJ2-5; no reliable D call. Germline V gives CDR1 LGHDT, CDR2 YNNKEL (reference sequence). This CDR3 contains 12 residues. V dropped 4 bases and J dropped 5 bases, with 8 bases sitting between them. In nucleotides, the CDR3 is TGTGCCAGCAGCCTAAGTACGGAGACCCAGTACTTC. This gives the protein CASSLSTETQYF.

Details on this clonotype: This may be a read error: a much more frequent sequence differs by one nucleotide. The rearrangement joins TRBV11-2 to TRBJ2-1; 9 bases agree with TRBD2. The junction had 5 bases not matched to a gene; V was cut back by 4 bases and J by 7 bases. Germline-derived CDR1 and CDR2 are SGHAT and FQNNGV. CDR3 length: 14 amino acids. This CDR3 is CASSYKREANEQFF. CDR3 bases: TGTGCCAGCAGCTACAAGCGGGAGGCAAATGAGCAGTTCTTC.

A few counts support this clonotype. This may come from a read error, since a much larger clone is one base off. V gene TRBV20-1 combines with J gene TRBJ2-1; 7 nucleotides line up with TRBD2. The CDR3 totals 12 residues. Per germline, CDR1 DFQATT and CDR2 SNEGSKA (reference sequence). In nucleotides, the CDR3 is TGCGGTGCTAGACGCAGCGGGATAGAGCAGTTCTTC. Translation gives CGARRSGIEQFF.

This clonotype was picked up many times. This rearrangement joins TRBV2 to TRBJ2-1; D is possibly TRBD1 (7 bases). CDR1 and CDR2 (germline): SNHLY, FYNNEI. V gave up 6 bases and J gave up 4 bases, with 10 bases separating them. The CDR3 totals 13 residues. This chain's CDR3 is CASRAGGYNEQFF. The DNA for the CDR3 is TGTGCCAGCAGGGCAGGGGGGTACAATGAGCAGTTCTTC. The full variable domain, completed using reference TRBV2 and TRBJ2-1, is EPEVTQTPSHQVTQMGQEVILRCVPISNHLYFYWYRQILGQKVEFLVSFYNNEISEKSEIFDDQFSVERPDGSNFTLKIRSTKLEDSAMYFCASRAGGYNEQFFGPGTRLTVL.

This clonotype showed up many times. V gene TRBV7-8 combines with J gene TRBJ2-5; 15 positions match TRBD2. CDR1 and CDR2 from the germline V gene are SGHVS and FQNEAQ. With 1 base clipped from V and 6 bases from J, the junction kept 6 bases outside the gene matches. The CDR3 has 17 residues. Written as DNA, the CDR3 is TGTGCCAGCAGCTTAGTCAGGACTAGCGGGGGGGTAAAGACCCAGTACTTC. It encodes CASSLVRTSGGVKTQYF.

This clonotype was recorded at least ten times. This chain's CDR3 is CATSTTGTGRSPLHF. CDR3 nucleotide sequence: TGTGCCACCAGCACCACCGGGACAGGGAGGTCACCCCTCCACTTT. The chain carries TRBV15 and TRBJ1-6, with 9 bases matching TRBD1. CDR3 length: 15 residues. V trimming: 4 bases; J trimming: 10 bases; junction bases outside the gene matches: 8. Germline lookup yields CDR1 LNHNV and CDR2 YYDKDF (reference sequence).

With respect to this clonotype: With a much larger clone just one base away, this may be a read error. The chain couples TRBV9 to TRBJ1-4, with unresolved D. The CDR3 has 15 amino acids. Per germline, CDR1 SGDLS and CDR2 YYNGEE. In nucleotides, the CDR3 is TGTGCCAGCAGCGTAGGGTGGCAGCCAAATGAAAAACCGTTTTTT. This gives the protein CASSVGWQPNEKPFF.

In its sample, this clonotype was seen many times. V is TRBV4-1 and J is TRBJ2-3, with D uncertain. This CDR3 is built from 14 residues. The germline V and J ends were trimmed by 0 bases and 2 bases, with 6 bases remaining between them. Looked up from germline, CDR1 is MGHRA and CDR2 is YSYEKL. CDR3 residues: CASSQEQNTDTQYF. The CDR3 nucleotides are TGCGCCAGCAGCCAAGAACAGAACACAGATACGCAGTATTTT.

The chain is built from TRBV28 and TRBJ2-3; 10 bases are a match to TRBD2. V was clipped by 2 bases and J by 2 bases; unmatched bases: 4. CDR3 length: 16 amino acids. Germline loops: CDR1 MDHEN, CDR2 SYDVKM. The CDR3 region has the DNA TGTGCCAGCAGTTTACGTAGCGGGGGGTACACAGATACGCAGTATTTT. Protein: CASSLRSGGYTDTQYF.

The sample holds many counts of this clonotype. The chain links TRBV7-6 to TRBJ2-7; possibly TRBD1 for D (5 bases). Germline V CDR1 and CDR2: SGHVS, FNYEAQ. Trimming removed 2 bases at V and 2 bases at J, with 13 bases between. CDR3 length equals 15 residues. The CDR3 nucleotides read TGTGCCAGCAGCTTAACTCCCGACAGTACCTACGAGCAGTACTTC. Translated, it gives CASSLTPDSTYEQYF.